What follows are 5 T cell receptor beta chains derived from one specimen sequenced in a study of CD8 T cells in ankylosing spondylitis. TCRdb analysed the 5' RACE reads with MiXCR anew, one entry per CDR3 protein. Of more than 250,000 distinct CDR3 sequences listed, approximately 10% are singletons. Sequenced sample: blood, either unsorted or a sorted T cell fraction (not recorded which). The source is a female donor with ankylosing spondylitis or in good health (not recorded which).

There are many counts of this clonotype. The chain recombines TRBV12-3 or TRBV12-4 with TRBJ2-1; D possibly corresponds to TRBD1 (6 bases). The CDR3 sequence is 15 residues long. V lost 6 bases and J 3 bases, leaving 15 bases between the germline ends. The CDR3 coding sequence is TGTGCCAGCAGCCCTACAGGGCGTAGCTACAATGAGCAGTTCTTC. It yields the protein CASSPTGRSYNEQFF.

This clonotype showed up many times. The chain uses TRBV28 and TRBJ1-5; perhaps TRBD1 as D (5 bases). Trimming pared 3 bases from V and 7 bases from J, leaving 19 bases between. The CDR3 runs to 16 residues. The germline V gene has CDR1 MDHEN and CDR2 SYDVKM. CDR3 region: CASSFRTLLVRQPQHF. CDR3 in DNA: TGTGCCAGCAGTTTCCGGACACTACTGGTTCGGCAGCCCCAGCATTTT. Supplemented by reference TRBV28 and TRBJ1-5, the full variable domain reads DVKVTQSSRYLVKRTGEKVFLECVQDMDHENMFWYRQDPGLGLRLIYFSYDVKMKEKGDIPEGYSVSREKKERFSLILESASTNQTSMYLCASSFRTLLVRQPQHFGDGTRLSIL.

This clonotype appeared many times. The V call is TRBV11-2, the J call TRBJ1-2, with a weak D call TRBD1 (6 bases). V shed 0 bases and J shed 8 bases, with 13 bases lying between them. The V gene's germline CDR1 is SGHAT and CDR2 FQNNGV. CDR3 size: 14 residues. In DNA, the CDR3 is TGTGCCAGCAGCTTAGACGGGACACGGAGCGGCTACACCTTC. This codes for CASSLDGTRSGYTF.

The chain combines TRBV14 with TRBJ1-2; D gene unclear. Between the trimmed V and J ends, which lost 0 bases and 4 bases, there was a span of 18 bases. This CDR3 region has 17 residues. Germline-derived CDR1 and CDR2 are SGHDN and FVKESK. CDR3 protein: CASSQDRLTEGRYGYTF. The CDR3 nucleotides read TGTGCCAGCAGCCAAGATAGGTTGACGGAGGGCCGCTATGGCTACACCTTC.

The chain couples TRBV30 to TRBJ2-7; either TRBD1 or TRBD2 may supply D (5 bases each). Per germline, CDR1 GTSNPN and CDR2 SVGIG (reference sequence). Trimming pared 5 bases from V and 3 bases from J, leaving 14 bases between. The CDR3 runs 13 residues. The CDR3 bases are TGTGCCTGGGACACCGGGACGCACTACGAGCAGTACTTC. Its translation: CAWDTGTHYEQYF.